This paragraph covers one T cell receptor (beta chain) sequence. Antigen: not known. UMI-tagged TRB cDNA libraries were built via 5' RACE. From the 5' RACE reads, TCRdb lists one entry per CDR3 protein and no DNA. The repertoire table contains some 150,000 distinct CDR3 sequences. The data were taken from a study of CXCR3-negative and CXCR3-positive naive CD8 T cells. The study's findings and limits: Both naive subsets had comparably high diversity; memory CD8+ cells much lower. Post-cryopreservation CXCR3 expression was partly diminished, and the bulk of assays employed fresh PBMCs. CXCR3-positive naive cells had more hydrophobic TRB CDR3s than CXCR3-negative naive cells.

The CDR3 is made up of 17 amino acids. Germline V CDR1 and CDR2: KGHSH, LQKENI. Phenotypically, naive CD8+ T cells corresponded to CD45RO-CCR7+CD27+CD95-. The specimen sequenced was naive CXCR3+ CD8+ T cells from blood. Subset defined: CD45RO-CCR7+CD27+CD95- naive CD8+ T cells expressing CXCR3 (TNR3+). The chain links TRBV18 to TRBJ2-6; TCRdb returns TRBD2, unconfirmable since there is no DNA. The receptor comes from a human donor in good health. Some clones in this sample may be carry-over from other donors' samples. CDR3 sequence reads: CASSPLAGESGANVLTF. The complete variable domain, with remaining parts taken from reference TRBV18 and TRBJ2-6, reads NAGVMQNPRHLVRRRGQEARLRCSPMKGHSHVYWYRQLPEEGLKFMVYLQKENIIDESGMPKERFSAEFPKEGPSILRIQQVVRGDSAAYFCASSPLAGESGANVLTFGAGSRLTVL.